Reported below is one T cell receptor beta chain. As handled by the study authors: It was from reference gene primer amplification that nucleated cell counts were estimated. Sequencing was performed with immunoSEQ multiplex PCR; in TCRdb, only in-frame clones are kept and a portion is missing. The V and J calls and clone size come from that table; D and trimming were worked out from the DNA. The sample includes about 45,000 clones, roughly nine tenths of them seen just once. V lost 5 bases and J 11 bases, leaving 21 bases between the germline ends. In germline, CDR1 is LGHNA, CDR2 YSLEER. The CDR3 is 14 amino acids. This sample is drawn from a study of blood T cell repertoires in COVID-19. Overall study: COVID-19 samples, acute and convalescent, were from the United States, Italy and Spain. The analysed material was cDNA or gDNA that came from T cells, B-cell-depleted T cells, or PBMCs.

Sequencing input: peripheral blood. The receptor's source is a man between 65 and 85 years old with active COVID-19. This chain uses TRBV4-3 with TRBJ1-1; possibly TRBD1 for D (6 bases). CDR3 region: CASSARQDQTTAFF. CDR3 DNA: TGCGCCAGCAGCGCAAGACAGGACCAGACTACGGCTTTCTTT.